Listed below are T cell receptor beta chains from one sample, sequenced in a study of shared clonotypes between healthy human individuals. Some clones are missing from TCRdb's copy, which holds only in-frame ones; the method was immunoSEQ multiplex PCR. The sample shows approximately 1,500,000 clones, roughly 96% of them seen only once. The sequenced sample consisted of naive CD4+ T cells sorted from blood. The receptors here all came from a man between 25 and 39 years old in good health. The CDR3 runs from the conserved cysteine through the conserved F or W. The D gene is left open where the match is weak. The size entry is marked missing in some rows and otherwise reads once, few, many or a size class.

V gene	D gene	J gene	clone size	CDR3 protein	CDR3 DNA
TRBV10-3	TRBD2	TRBJ2-3	once	CAITEGREYTDTQYF	TGTGCCATCACTGAGGGGCGGGAGTACACAGATACGCAGTATTTT
TRBV27	NA	TRBJ2-3	NA	CASSLRGVLSTDTQYF	TGTGCCAGCAGTTTAAGGGGCGTACTTTCCACAGATACGCAGTATTTT
TRBV28	TRBD1	TRBJ1-5	NA	CASRKGQGVNQPQHF	TGTGCCAGCAGAAAAGGACAGGGAGTCAATCAGCCCCAGCATTTT
TRBV29-1	NA	TRBJ1-1	NA	CSVANPGEAFF	TGCAGCGTTGCAAATCCAGGGGAAGCTTTCTTT
TRBV7-2	NA	TRBJ2-1	NA	CASSLARSSYNEQFF	TGTGCCAGCAGCTTAGCACGGAGCTCCTACAATGAGCAGTTCTTC
TRBV14	NA	TRBJ1-3	NA	CASSHAPNSGNTIYF	TGTGCCAGCAGCCATGCCCCAAACTCTGGAAACACCATATATTTT
TRBV9	TRBD2	TRBJ2-2	NA	CASSVSTSGGELFF	TGTGCCAGCAGCGTATCAACTAGCGGTGGGGAGCTGTTTTTT
TRBV28	NA	TRBJ1-1	NA	CASSFPWGTEAFF	TGTGCCAGCAGTTTTCCTTGGGGCACTGAAGCTTTCTTT
TRBV7-2	NA	TRBJ2-1	NA	CASSGGWSEQFF	TGTGCCAGCAGCGGAGGGTGGAGTGAGCAGTTCTTC
TRBV6-6	NA	TRBJ2-7	NA	CASSTGTGEQYF	TGTGCCAGCAGTACCGGGACTGGCGAGCAGTACTTC
TRBV5-5	NA	TRBJ2-7	NA	CASRRGFAYEQYF	TGTGCCAGCAGACGGGGGTTCGCCTACGAGCAGTACTTC
TRBV5-4	NA	TRBJ2-7	NA	CASSLSPDSGYEQYF	TGTGCCAGCAGCTTGTCTCCGGACAGCGGCTACGAGCAGTACTTC
TRBV6-5	NA	TRBJ1-1	NA	CASSYWDKGGEAFF	TGTGCCAGCAGTTACTGGGATAAAGGCGGTGAAGCTTTCTTT
TRBV15	TRBD2	TRBJ2-1	NA	CATSIAGGTSGMYEQFF	TGTGCCACCAGCATAGCAGGAGGGACTAGCGGGATGTATGAGCAGTTCTTC
TRBV7-9	NA	TRBJ2-7	NA	CASSLVRGSYDEQYF	TGTGCCAGCAGCTTAGTCCGGGGATCCTACGACGAGCAGTACTTC
TRBV6-5	NA	TRBJ2-5	NA	CASSYVGAPGETQYF	TGTGCCAGCAGTTACGTGGGAGCGCCGGGAGAGACCCAGTACTTC
TRBV5-1	TRBD1	TRBJ2-5	once	CASSLEGAGETQYF	TGCGCCAGCAGCTTGGAGGGGGCTGGGGAGACCCAGTACTTC
TRBV18	NA	TRBJ2-2	NA	CASSLQESTGELFF	TGTGCCAGCTCACTCCAGGAGTCCACCGGGGAGCTGTTTTTT
TRBV7-9	TRBD1	TRBJ1-1	NA	CASSYLRTGGMMNTEAFF	TGTGCCAGCAGCTACTTGAGGACAGGGGGTATGATGAACACTGAAGCTTTCTTT
TRBV9	TRBD1	TRBJ2-2	once	CASSIRQTGGWTGELFF	TGTGCCAGCAGCATCCGACAGACAGGGGGCTGGACCGGGGAGCTGTTTTTT
TRBV11-1	NA	TRBJ2-1	NA	CASSFRNLGEQFF	TGTGCCAGCAGCTTTCGGAACTTGGGAGAGCAGTTCTTC
TRBV11-2	NA	TRBJ1-5	NA	CASSLGVASNQPQHF	TGTGCCAGCAGCTTAGGAGTGGCAAGCAATCAGCCCCAGCATTTT
TRBV19	TRBD1	TRBJ2-2	NA	CASGPRGRGKHTGELFF	TGTGCCAGTGGCCCAAGGGGCAGGGGGAAACACACCGGGGAGCTGTTTTTT
TRBV2	NA	TRBJ2-1	NA	CASSAGLLLDNEQFF	TGTGCCAGCAGTGCGGGACTCCTACTCGACAATGAGCAGTTCTTC
TRBV21-1	NA	TRBJ2-5	NA	CASRYRETQYF	TGTGCCAGCAGGTACAGGGAGACCCAGTACTTC
TRBV10-3	NA	TRBJ1-1	NA	CAISESVYRGEAFF	TGTGCCATCAGCGAGTCCGTGTACCGGGGTGAAGCTTTCTTT
TRBV7-3	TRBD2	TRBJ2-7	NA	CASSPGGYEQYF	TGTGCCAGCAGCCCGGGGGGCTACGAGCAGTACTTC
TRBV28	NA	TRBJ2-7	NA	CASSSPTYEQYF	TGTGCCAGCAGTTCCCCGACCTACGAGCAGTACTTC
TRBV27	NA	TRBJ1-5	once	CASSFGGQPQHF	TGTGCCAGCAGTTTCGGTGGCCAGCCCCAGCATTTT
TRBV30	TRBD2	TRBJ2-1	NA	CAWSVLRGRGSYNEQFF	TGTGCCTGGAGTGTATTACGCGGGAGGGGCTCCTACAATGAGCAGTTCTTC
TRBV18	NA	TRBJ2-6	once	CASSPVFAGSGANVLTF	TGTGCCAGCTCACCAGTATTTGCAGGGTCTGGGGCCAACGTCCTGACTTTC
TRBV29-1	NA	TRBJ1-2	NA	CSVHRAAVYGYTF	TGCAGCGTCCACCGGGCAGCGGTCTATGGCTACACCTTC
TRBV11-2	TRBD2	TRBJ2-1	once	CASSSTTYRTSGIYNEQFF	TGTGCCAGCAGCTCCACAACTTACCGGACTAGCGGGATTTACAATGAGCAGTTCTTC
TRBV5-1	NA	TRBJ2-1	NA	CASSLVVGNEQFF	TGCGCCAGCAGCTTGGTCGTGGGTAATGAGCAGTTCTTC
TRBV5-1	TRBD1	TRBJ2-7	NA	CASTDRTGGNEQYF	TGCGCCAGCACCGATCGGACAGGGGGCAACGAGCAGTACTTC
TRBV7-9	TRBD2	TRBJ2-4	NA	CASNQLGRDIQYF	TGTGCCAGCAACCAACTCGGGAGGGACATTCAGTACTTC
TRBV28	NA	TRBJ2-7	NA	CASSLSGVMGSYEQYF	TGTGCCAGCAGTTTATCCGGTGTGATGGGATCCTACGAGCAGTACTTC
TRBV11-2	NA	TRBJ2-3	NA	CASSLAPDTQYF	TGTGCCAGCAGCTTAGCCCCAGATACGCAGTATTTT
TRBV7-6	NA	TRBJ2-2	once	CASSLVGGAGTGELFF	TGTGCCAGCAGCTTAGTGGGCGGGGCCGGAACCGGGGAGCTGTTTTTT
TRBV7-2	NA	TRBJ1-3	NA	CASSLVSGNTIYF	TGTGCCAGCAGCTTAGTTTCTGGAAACACCATATATTTT
TRBV28	TRBD1	TRBJ2-7	NA	CASISSGQGSYEQYF	TGTGCCAGCATCTCTTCTGGACAGGGGTCCTACGAGCAGTACTTC
TRBV5-1	TRBD2	TRBJ2-3	NA	CASSLWGTTSGRAGTDTQYF	TGCGCCAGCAGCTTGTGGGGGACGACTAGCGGGAGGGCGGGAACAGATACGCAGTATTTT
TRBV7-2	TRBD1	TRBJ2-5	NA	CASSVGTEETQYF	TGTGCCAGCAGCGTCGGGACAGAAGAGACCCAGTACTTC
TRBV5-4	NA	TRBJ2-5	NA	CASSLVGGGPGGKYF	TGTGCCAGCAGCTTGGTTGGTGGGGGCCCCGGGGGCAAGTACTTC
TRBV7-9	NA	TRBJ2-7	NA	CASSHLPAGSYEQYF	TGTGCCAGCAGCCATCTGCCTGCCGGATCCTACGAGCAGTACTTC
TRBV29-1	TRBD1	TRBJ2-5	NA	CSVAGQLQETQYF	TGCAGCGTTGCGGGACAGCTCCAAGAGACCCAGTACTTC
TRBV18	TRBD2	TRBJ2-2	NA	CASSPPGRPGELFF	TGTGCCAGCTCCCCGCCCGGGAGGCCCGGGGAGCTGTTTTTT
TRBV27	NA	TRBJ2-7	NA	CASRGTATYEQYF	TGTGCCAGCAGGGGGACTGCCACCTACGAGCAGTACTTC
TRBV2	TRBD1	TRBJ2-2	once	CASSGTGRTGELFF	TGTGCCAGCAGTGGGACAGGGCGCACCGGGGAGCTGTTTTTT
TRBV6-1	TRBD1	TRBJ1-5	NA	CASNWDRANQPQHF	TGTGCCAGCAATTGGGACAGGGCCAATCAGCCCCAGCATTTT
TRBV19	NA	TRBJ1-1	NA	CASSIRSGGENTEAFF	TGTGCCAGTAGTATACGCTCGGGGGGGGAAAACACTGAAGCTTTCTTT